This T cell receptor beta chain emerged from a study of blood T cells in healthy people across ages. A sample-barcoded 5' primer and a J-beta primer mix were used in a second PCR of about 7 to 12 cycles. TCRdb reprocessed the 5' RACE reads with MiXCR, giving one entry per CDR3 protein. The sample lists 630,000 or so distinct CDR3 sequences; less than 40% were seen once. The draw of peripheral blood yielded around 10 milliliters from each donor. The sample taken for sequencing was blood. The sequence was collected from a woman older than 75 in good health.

The CDR3 DNA follows: TGCAGCGTTGAAAAGCTAGGCAGCACAGATACGCAGTATTTT. It codes for CSVEKLGSTDTQYF. V is TRBV29-1 and J is TRBJ2-3, with D unresolved. The CDR3 totals 14 residues. The germline V and J ends were trimmed by 2 bases and 0 bases, with 9 bases remaining between them. The germline V gene encodes CDR1 SQVTM and CDR2 ANQGSEA.